This T cell receptor (beta chain) was sequenced during a study of blood T cell repertoires in COVID-19. V was clipped by 2 bases and J by 0 bases, with 5 bases between them. The CDR3 contains 13 residues. From germline, CDR1 is SGHRS and CDR2 YFSETQ. TCRdb's copy holds only in-frame clones and misses some; the assay was immunoSEQ multiplex PCR. The sample has some 320,000 clones; approximately 89% are singletons. Sequencing used peripheral blood. The rearrangement joins TRBV5-1 to TRBJ2-5; D gene unclear. The receptor comes from a woman in her thirties with COVID-19, enrolled during active disease. The CDR3 loop reads CASSFADQETQYF. CDR3 nucleotides: TGCGCCAGCAGCTTCGCAGACCAAGAGACCCAGTACTTC. The full variable domain, with the rest looked up from reference TRBV5-1 and TRBJ2-5, is KAGVTQTPRYLIKTRGQQVTLSCSPISGHRSVSWYQQTPGQGLQFLFEYFSETQRNKGNFPGRFSGRQFSNSRSEMNVSTLELGDSALYLCASSFADQETQYFGPGTRLLVL.